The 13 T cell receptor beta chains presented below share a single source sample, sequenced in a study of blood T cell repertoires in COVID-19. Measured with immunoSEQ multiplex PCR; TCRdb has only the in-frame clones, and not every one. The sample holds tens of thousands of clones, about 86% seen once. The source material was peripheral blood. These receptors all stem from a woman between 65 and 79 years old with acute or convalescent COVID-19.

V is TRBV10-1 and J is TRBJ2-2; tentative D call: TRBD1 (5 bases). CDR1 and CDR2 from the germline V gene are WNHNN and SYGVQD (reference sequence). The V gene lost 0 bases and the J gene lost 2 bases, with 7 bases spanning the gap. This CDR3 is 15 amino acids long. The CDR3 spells CASSESGPNTGELFF. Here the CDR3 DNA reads TGCGCCAGCAGTGAGTCGGGGCCCAACACCGGGGAGCTGTTTTTT.

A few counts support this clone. The DNA of the CDR3 is TGTGCCAGCAGCAGAGGATACGAGCAGTACTTC. It is translated as CASSRGYEQYF. The chain couples TRBV7-9 to TRBJ2-7; D remains unclear. The germline V and J ends were trimmed by 5 bases and 4 bases, with 6 bases remaining between them. This CDR3 region has 11 residues. Germline assignment: CDR1 SEHNR and CDR2 FQNEAQ (reference sequence).

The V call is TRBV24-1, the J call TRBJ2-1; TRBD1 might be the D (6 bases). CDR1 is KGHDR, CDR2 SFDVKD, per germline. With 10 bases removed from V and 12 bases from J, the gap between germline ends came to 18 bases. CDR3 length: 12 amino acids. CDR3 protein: CATSDRPSSQFF. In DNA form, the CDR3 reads TGTGCCACTTCGGACAGACCCTCCTCGCAGTTCTTC.

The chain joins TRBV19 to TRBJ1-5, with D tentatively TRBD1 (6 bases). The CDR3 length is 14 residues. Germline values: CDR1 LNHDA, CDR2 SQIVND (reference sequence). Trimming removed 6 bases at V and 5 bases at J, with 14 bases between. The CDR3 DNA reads TGTGCCAGTAGACAGGACAGCCCCCATCAGCCCCAGCATTTT. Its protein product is CASRQDSPHQPQHF.

The CDR3 sequence is CASSSINRGLYEQYF. CDR3 DNA sequence: TGTGCCAGCAGCTCCATTAACAGGGGGCTATACGAGCAGTACTTC. The rearrangement links TRBV7-9 to TRBJ2-7, with TRBD1 matching 9 bases. CDR1 and CDR2 (germline): SEHNR, FQNEAQ (reference sequence). V shed 4 bases and J 4 bases; nucleotides not matched to a gene: 8. This CDR3 spans 15 amino acids.

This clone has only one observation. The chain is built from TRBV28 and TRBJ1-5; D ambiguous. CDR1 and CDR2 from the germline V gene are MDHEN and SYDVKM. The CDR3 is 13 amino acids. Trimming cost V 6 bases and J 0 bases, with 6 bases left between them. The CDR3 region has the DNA TGTGCCAGCAGCGAGTATAGCAATCAGCCCCAGCATTTT. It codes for CASSEYSNQPQHF.

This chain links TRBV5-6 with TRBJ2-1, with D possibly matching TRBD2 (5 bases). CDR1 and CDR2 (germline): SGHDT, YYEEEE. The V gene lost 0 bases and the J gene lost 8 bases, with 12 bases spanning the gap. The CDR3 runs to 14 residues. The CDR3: CASSLGLAVYEQFF. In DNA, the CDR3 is TGTGCCAGCAGCTTGGGGCTAGCTGTCTATGAGCAGTTCTTC.

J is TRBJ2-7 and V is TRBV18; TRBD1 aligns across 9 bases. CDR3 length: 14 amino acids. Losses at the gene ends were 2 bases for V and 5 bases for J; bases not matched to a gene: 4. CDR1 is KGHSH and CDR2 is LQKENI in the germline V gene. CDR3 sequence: CASSPGQGIHEQYF. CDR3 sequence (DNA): TGTGCCAGCTCACCAGGACAGGGGATCCACGAGCAGTACTTC.

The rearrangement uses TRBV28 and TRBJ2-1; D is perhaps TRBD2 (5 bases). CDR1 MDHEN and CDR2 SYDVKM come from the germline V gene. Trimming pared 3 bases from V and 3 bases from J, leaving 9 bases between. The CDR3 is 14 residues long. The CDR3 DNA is TGTGCCAGCAGTTTGCGGGTCAACTACAATGAGCAGTTCTTC. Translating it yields CASSLRVNYNEQFF. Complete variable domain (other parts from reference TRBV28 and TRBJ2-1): DVKVTQSSRYLVKRTGEKVFLECVQDMDHENMFWYRQDPGLGLRLIYFSYDVKMKEKGDIPEGYSVSREKKERFSLILESASTNQTSMYLCASSLRVNYNEQFFGPGTRLTVL.

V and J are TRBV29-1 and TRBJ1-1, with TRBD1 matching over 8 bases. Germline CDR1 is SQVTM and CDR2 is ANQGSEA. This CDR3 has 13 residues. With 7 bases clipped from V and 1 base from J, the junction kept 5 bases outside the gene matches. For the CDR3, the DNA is TGCAGCGCTGGACAGGGATGGAACACTGAAGCTTTCTTT. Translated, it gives CSAGQGWNTEAFF.

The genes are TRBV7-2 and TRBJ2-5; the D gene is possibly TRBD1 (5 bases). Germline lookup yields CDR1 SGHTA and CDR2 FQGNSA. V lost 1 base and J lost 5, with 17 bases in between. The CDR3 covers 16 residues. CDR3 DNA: TGTGCCAGCAGCTTAGACTCGAGCGCTCCAGGGGAGACCCAGTACTTC. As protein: CASSLDSSAPGETQYF.

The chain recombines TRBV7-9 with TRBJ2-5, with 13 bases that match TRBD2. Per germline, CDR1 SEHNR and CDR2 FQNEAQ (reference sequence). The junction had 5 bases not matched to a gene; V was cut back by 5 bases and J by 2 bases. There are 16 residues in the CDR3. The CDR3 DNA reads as TGTGCCAGCAGCCGCCTACTAGCGGGAGGGCAAGAGACCCAGTACTTC. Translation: CASSRLLAGGQETQYF.

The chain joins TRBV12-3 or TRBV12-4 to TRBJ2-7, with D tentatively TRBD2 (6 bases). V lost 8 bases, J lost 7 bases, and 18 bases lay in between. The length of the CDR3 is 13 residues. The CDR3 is CASQPGVGLEQYF. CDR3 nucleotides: TGTGCCAGCCAACCGGGAGTGGGGTTGGAGCAGTACTTC.